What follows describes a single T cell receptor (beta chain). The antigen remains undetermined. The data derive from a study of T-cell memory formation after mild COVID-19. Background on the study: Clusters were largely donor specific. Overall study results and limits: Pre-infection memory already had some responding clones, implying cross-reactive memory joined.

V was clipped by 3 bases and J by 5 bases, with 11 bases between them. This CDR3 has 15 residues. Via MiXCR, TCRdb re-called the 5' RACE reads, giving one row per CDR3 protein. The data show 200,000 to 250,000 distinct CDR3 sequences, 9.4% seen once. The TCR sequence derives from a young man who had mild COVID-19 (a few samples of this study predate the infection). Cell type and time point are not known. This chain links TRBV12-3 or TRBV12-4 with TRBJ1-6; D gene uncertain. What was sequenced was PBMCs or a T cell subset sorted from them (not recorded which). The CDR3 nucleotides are TGTGCCAGCAGTTTGGGGATAACCAATAATTCACCCCTCCACTTT. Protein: CASSLGITNNSPLHF.